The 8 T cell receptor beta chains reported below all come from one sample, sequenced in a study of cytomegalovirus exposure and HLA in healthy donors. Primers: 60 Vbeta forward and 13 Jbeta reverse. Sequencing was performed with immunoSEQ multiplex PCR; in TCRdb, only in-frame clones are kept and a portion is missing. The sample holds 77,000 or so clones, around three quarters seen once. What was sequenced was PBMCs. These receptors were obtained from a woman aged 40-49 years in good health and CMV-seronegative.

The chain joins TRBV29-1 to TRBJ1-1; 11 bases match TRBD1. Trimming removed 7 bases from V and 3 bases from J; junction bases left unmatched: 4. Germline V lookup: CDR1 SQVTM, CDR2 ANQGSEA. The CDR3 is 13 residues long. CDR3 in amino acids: CSGEGQGDTEAFF. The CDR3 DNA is TGCAGCGGCGAGGGACAGGGGGACACTGAAGCTTTCTTT.

For the CDR3, the DNA is TGTGCCAGCAGCCCCGGTCCCTTTTTGGAACTGTTTTTT. Translating it yields CASSPGPFLELFF. V and J are TRBV6-1 and TRBJ1-4; no reliable D call. The germline V gene encodes CDR1 MNHNS and CDR2 SASEGT. V lost 6 bases, J lost 12 bases, and 17 bases lay in between. The CDR3 contains 13 residues.

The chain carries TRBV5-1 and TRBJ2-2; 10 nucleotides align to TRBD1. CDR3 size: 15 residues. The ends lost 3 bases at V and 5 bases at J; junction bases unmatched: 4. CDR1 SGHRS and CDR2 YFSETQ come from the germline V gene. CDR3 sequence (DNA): TGCGCCAGCAGCTGGACAGGGGGAGATACCGGGGAGCTGTTTTTT. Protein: CASSWTGGDTGELFF.

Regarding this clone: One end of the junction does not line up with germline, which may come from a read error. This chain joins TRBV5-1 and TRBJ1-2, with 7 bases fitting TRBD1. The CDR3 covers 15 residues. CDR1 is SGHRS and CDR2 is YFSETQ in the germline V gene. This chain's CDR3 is CASRLGTAAGRGYTF. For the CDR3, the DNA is TGCGCCAGCAGATTGGGGACAGCCGCCGGGAGGGGCTACACCTTC. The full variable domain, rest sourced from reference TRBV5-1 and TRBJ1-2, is KAGVTQTPRYLIKTRGQQVTLSCSPISGHRSVSWYQQTPGQGLQFLFEYFSETQRNKGNFPGRFSGRQFSNSRSEMNVSTLELGDSALYLCASRLGTAAGRGYTFGSGTRLTVV.

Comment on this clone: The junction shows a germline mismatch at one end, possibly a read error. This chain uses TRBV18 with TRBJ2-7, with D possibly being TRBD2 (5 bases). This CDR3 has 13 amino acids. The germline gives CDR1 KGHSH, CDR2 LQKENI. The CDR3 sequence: CASSPGSDYEQYF. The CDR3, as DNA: TGTGCCAGCTCACCTGGGAGCGACTACGAACAGTACTTC.

The CDR3 loop is CASSVEPAGEQYF. CDR3 DNA sequence: TGTGCCAGCAGCGTAGAACCGGCGGGGGAGCAGTACTTC. V gene TRBV9 combines with J gene TRBJ2-7; the D gene is possibly TRBD2 (6 bases). CDR3 length: 13 amino acids. V dropped 0 bases and J dropped 7 bases, with 11 bases sitting between them. CDR1 and CDR2 (germline): SGDLS, YYNGEE.

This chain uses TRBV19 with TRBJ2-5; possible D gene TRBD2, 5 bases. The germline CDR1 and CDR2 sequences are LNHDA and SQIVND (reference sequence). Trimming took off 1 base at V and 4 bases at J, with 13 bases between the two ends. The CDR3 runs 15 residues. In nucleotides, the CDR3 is TGTGCCAGTAGTATAGGGGGAGAGATCGGAGAGACCCAGTACTTC. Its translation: CASSIGGEIGETQYF.

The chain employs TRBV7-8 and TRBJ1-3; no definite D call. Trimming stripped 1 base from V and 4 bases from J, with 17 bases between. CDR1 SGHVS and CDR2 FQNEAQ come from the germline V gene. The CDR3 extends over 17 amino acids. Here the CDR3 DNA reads TGTGCCAGCAGCTTAGTACTTGGTATGGCGGGAGGAAACACCATATATTTT. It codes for CASSLVLGMAGGNTIYF.